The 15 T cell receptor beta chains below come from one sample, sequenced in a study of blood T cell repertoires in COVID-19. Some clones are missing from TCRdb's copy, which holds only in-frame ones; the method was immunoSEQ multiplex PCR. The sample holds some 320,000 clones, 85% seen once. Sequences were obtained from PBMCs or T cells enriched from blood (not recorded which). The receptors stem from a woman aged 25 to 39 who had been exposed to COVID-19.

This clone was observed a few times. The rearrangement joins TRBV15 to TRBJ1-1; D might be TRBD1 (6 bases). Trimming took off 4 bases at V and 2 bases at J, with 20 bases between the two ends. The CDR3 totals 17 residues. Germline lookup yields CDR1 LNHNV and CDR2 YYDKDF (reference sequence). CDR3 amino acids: CATSMGDRWESNTEAFF. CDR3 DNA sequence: TGTGCCACCAGCATGGGTGACAGGTGGGAATCAAACACTGAAGCTTTCTTT.

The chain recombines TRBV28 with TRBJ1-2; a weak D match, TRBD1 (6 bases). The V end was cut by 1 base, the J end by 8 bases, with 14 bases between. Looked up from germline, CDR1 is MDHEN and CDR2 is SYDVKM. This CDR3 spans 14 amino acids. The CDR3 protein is CASSLSGRGYGYTF. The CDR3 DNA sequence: TGTGCCAGCAGTTTATCCGGCAGGGGATACGGCTACACCTTC.

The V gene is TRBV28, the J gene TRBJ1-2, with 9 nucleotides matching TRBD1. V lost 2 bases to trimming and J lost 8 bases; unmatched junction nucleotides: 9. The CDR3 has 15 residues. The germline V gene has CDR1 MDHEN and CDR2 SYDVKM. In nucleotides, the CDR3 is TGTGCCAGCAGTTTAGGGGGGACAGGGATTTTCGGCTACACCTTC. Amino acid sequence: CASSLGGTGIFGYTF.

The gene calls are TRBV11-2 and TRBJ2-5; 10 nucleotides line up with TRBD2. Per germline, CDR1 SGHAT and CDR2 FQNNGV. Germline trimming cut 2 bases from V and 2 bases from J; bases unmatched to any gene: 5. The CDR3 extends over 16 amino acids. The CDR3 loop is CASSLKTSGRQETQYF. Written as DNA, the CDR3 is TGTGCCAGCAGCTTAAAGACTAGCGGGCGACAAGAGACCCAGTACTTC.

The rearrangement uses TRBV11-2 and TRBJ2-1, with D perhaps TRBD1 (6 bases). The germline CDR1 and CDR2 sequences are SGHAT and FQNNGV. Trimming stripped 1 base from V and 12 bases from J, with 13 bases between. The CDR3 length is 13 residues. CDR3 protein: CASSLGQVNWQFF. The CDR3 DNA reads TGTGCCAGCAGCTTAGGACAGGTCAACTGGCAGTTCTTC.

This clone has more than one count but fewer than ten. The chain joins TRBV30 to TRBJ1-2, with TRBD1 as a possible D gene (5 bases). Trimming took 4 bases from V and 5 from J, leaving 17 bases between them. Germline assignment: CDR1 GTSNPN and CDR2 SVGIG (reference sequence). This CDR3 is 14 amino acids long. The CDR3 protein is CAWTENTGVYGYTF. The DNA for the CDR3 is TGTGCCTGGACCGAAAATACAGGCGTATATGGCTACACCTTC.

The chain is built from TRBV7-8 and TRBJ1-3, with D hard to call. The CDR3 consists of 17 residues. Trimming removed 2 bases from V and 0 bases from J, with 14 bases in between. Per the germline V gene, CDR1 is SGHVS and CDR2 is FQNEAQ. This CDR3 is CASSLMPRGSSGNTIYF. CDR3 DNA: TGTGCCAGCAGCTTAATGCCGCGAGGGTCCTCTGGAAACACCATATATTTT. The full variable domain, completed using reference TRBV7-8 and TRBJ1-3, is GAGVSQSPRYKVAKRGQDVALRCDPISGHVSLFWYQQALGQGPEFLTYFQNEAQLDKSGLPSDRFFAERPEGSVSTLKIQRTQQEDSAVYLCASSLMPRGSSGNTIYFGEGSWLTVV.

The CDR3 DNA sequence: TGTGCCAGCAGTTTTCGACAGATTCAGCCCCAGCATTTT. Its translation is CASSFRQIQPQHF. The chain links TRBV28 to TRBJ1-5; D is possibly TRBD1 (5 bases). V was pared by 3 bases and J by 6 bases, with 9 bases between. Germline-derived CDR1 and CDR2 are MDHEN and SYDVKM. This CDR3 contains 13 residues.

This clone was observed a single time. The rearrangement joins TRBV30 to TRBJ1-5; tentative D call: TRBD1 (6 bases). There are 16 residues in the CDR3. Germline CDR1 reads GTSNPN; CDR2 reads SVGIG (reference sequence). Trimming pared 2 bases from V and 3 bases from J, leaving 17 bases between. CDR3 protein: CAWSRPSGHSNQPQHF. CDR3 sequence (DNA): TGTGCCTGGAGTAGACCCTCGGGACACTCCAATCAGCCCCAGCATTTT.

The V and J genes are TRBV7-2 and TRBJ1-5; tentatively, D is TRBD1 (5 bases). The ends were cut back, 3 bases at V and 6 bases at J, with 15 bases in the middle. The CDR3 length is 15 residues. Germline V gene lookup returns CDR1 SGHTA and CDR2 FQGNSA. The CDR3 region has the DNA TGTGCCAGCAGCTTCGCTGAAACGGGGGGTCAGCCCCAGCATTTT. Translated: CASSFAETGGQPQHF. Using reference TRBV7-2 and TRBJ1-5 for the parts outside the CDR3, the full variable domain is GAGVSQSPSNKVTEKGKDVELRCDPISGHTALYWYRQSLGQGLEFLIYFQGNSAPDKSGLPSDRFSAERTGGSVSTLTIQRTQQEDSAVYLCASSFAETGGQPQHFGDGTRLSIL.

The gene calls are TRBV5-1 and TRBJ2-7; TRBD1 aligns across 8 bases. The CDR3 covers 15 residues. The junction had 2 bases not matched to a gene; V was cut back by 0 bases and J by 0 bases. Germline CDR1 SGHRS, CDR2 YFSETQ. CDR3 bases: TGCGCCAGCAGCTTGGAGGGACAGGCCTCCTACGAGCAGTACTTC. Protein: CASSLEGQASYEQYF. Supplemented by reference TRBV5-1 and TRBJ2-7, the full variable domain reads KAGVTQTPRYLIKTRGQQVTLSCSPISGHRSVSWYQQTPGQGLQFLFEYFSETQRNKGNFPGRFSGRQFSNSRSEMNVSTLELGDSALYLCASSLEGQASYEQYFGPGTRLTVT.

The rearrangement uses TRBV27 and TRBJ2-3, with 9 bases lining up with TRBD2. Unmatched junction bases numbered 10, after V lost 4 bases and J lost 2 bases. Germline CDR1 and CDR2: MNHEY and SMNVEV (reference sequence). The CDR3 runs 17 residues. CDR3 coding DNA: TGTGCCAGCAGTTCCCTCTATAGCGGGGGACCCACAGATACGCAGTATTTT. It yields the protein CASSSLYSGGPTDTQYF.

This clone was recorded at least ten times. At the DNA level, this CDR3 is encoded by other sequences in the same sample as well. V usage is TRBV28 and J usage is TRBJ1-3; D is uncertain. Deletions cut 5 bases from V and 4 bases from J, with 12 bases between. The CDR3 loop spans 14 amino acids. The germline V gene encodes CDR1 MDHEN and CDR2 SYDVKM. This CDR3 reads CASSLTTGGNTIYF. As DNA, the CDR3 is TGTGCCAGCAGTCTAACTACGGGAGGAAACACCATATATTTT.

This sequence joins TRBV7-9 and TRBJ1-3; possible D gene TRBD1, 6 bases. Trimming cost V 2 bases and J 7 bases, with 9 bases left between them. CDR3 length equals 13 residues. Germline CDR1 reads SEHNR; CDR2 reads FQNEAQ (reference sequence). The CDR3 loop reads CASSLTGLNTIYF. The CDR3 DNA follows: TGTGCCAGCAGCTTAACAGGGCTGAACACCATATATTTT.

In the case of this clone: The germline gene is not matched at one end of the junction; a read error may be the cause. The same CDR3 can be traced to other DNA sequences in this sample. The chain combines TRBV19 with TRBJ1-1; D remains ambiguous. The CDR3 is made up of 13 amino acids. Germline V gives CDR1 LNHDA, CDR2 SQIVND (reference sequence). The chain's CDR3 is CASSPYMNTEAFF. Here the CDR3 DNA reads TGTGCCAGTAGTCCTTACATGAATACTGAAGCTTTCTTT. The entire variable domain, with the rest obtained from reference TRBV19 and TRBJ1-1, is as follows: DGGITQSPKYLFRKEGQNVTLSCEQNLNHDAMYWYRQDPGQGLRLIYYSQIVNDFQKGDIAEGYSVSREKKESFPLTVTSAQKNPTAFYLCASSPYMNTEAFFGQGTRLTVV.